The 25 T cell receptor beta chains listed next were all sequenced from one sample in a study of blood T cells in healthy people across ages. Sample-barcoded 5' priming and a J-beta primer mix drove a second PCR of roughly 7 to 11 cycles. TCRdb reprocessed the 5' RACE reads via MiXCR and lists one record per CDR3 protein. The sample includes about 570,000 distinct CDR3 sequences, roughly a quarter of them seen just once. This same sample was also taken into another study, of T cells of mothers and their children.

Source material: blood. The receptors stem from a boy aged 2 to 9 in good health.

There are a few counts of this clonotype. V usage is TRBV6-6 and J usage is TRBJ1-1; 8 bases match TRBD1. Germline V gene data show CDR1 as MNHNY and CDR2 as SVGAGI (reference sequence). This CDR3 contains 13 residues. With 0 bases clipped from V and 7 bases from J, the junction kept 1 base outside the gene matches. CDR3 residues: CASSYSGTGEAFF. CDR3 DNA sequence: TGTGCCAGCAGTTACTCGGGGACAGGTGAAGCTTTCTTT.

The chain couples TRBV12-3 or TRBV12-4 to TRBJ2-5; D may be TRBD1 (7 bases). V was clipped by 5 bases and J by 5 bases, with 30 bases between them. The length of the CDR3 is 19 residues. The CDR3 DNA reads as TGTGCCAGCAGTGCGACAGGGTCTGGTTGGTATGGGGAGGCGGAGACCCAGTACTTC. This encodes CASSATGSGWYGEAETQYF.

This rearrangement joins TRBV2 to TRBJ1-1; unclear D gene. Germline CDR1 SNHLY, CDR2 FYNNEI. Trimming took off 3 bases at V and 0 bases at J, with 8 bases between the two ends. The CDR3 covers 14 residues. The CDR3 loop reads CASSEGRMNTEAFF. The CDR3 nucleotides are TGTGCCAGCAGTGAGGGGAGAATGAACACTGAAGCTTTCTTT.

For the CDR3, the DNA is TGTGCCAGCAGTTTTGACGGGAGGGCCTCGGAGCAGTACTTC. Amino acid sequence: CASSFDGRASEQYF. This chain uses TRBV12-3 or TRBV12-4 with TRBJ2-7, with TRBD2 matching 8 bases. J lost 7 bases, V lost 3 bases, and 8 bases had no gene match. This CDR3 region has 14 residues.

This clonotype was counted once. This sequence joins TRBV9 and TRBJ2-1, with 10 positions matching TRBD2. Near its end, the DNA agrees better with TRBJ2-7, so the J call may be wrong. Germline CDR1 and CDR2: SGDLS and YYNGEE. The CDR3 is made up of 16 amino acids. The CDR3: CASSVTGTSDLREQYF. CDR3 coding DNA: TGTGCCAGCAGCGTCACCGGGACTAGCGACTTAAGAGAGCAGTACTTC.

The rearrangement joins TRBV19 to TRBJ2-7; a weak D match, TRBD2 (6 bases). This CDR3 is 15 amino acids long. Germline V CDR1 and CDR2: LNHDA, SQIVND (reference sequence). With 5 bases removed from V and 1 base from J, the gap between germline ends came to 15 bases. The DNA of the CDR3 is TGTGCCAGTAGTCCCCTCAGGACTACTTCCTACGAGCAGTACTTC. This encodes CASSPLRTTSYEQYF.

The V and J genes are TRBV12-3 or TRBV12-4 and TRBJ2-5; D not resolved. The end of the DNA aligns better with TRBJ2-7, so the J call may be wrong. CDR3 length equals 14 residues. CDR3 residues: CASSFGLEGSEQYF. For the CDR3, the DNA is TGTGCCAGCAGTTTCGGGCTCGAAGGATCCGAGCAGTACTTC.

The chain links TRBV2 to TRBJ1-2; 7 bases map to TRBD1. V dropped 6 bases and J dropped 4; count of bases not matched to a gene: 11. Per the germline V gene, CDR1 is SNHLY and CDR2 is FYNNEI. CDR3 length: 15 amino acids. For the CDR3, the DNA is TGTGCCAGCAGGCGGGGGACAGCTTTATCCTATGGCTACACCTTC. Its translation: CASRRGTALSYGYTF.

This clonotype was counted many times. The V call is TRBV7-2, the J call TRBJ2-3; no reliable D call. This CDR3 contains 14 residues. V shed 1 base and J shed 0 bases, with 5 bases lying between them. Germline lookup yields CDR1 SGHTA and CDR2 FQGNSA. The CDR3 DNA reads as TGTGCCAGCAGCTTAGGGCCTAGCACAGATACGCAGTATTTT. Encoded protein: CASSLGPSTDTQYF.

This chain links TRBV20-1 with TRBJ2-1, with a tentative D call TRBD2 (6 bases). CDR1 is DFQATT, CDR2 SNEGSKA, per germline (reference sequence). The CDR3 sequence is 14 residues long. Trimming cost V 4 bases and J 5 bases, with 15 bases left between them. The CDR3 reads CSATIAASNNEQFF. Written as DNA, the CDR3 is TGCAGTGCTACCATAGCGGCCAGCAACAATGAGCAGTTCTTC.

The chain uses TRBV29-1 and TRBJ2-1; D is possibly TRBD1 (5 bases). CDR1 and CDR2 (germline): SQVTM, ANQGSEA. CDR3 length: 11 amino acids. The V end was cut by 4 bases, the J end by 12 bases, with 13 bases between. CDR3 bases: TGCAGCGTTGTCAGGGCTTTTGCGCAGTTCTTC. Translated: CSVVRAFAQFF.

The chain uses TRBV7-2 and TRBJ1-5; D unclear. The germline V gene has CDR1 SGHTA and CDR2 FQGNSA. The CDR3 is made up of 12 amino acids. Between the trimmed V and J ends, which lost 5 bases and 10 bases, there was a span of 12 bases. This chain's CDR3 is CASSPDRGPQHF. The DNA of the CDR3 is TGTGCCAGCAGCCCCGACCGTGGCCCCCAGCATTTT.

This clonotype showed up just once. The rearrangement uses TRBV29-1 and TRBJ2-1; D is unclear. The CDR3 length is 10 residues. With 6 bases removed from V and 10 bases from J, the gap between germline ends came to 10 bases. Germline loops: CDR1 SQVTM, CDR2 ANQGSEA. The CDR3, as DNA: TGCAGCGTCCCAGCAGGAGAGCAGTTCTTC. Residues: CSVPAGEQFF.

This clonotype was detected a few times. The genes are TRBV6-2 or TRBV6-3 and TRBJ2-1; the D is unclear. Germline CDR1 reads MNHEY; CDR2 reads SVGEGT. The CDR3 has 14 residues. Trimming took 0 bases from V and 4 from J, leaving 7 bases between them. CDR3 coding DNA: TGTGCCAGCAGTTACTCGAAGCTGTACAATGAGCAGTTCTTC. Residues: CASSYSKLYNEQFF.

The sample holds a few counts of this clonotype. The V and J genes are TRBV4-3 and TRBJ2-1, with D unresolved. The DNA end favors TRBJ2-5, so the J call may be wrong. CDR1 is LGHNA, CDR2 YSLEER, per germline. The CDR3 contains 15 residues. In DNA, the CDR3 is TGCGCCAGCAGCCAAGATTACCCTCCGCGGGAGACCCAGTACTTC. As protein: CASSQDYPPRETQYF.

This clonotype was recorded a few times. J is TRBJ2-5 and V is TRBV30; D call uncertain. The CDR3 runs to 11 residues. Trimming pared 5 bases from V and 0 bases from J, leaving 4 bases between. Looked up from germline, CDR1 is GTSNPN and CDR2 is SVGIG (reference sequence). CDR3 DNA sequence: TGTGCCTGGGGGTACCAAGAGACCCAGTACTTC. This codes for CAWGYQETQYF.

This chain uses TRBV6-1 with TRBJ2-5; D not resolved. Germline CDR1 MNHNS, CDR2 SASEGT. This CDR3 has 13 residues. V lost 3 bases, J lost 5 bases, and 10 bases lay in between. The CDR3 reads CASSDDLGETQYF. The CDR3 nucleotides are TGTGCCAGCAGTGATGACTTGGGGGAGACCCAGTACTTC.

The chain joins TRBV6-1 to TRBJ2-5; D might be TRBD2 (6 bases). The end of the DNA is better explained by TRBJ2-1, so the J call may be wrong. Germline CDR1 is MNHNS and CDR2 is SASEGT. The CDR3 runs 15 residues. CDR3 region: CASSERLAEPLLQFF. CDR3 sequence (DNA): TGTGCCAGCAGTGAAAGGTTAGCGGAGCCCCTTCTTCAGTTCTTC.

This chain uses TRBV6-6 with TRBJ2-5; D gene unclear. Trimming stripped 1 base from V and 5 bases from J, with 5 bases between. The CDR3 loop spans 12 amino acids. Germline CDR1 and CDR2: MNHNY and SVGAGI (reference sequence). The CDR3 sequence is CASSYYRETQYF. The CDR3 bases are TGTGCCAGCAGTTACTACCGGGAGACCCAGTACTTC.

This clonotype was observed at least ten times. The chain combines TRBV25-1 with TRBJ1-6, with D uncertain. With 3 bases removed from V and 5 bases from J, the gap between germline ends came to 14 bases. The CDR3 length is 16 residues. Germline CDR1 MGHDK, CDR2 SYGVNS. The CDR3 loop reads CASSDPRTANNSPLHF. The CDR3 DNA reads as TGTGCCAGCAGTGACCCTAGGACGGCAAATAATTCACCCCTCCACTTT.

CDR3 sequence: CAISEGLGGQGSYEQYF. CDR3 coding DNA: TGTGCCATCAGTGAGGGCCTTGGGGGACAGGGCTCCTACGAGCAGTACTTC. The rearrangement links TRBV10-3 to TRBJ2-7; 9 nucleotides line up with TRBD1. V shed 2 bases, J shed 0 bases, and the junction held 8 bases outside the gene matches. Germline lookup yields CDR1 ENHRY and CDR2 SYGVKD. There are 17 residues in the CDR3.

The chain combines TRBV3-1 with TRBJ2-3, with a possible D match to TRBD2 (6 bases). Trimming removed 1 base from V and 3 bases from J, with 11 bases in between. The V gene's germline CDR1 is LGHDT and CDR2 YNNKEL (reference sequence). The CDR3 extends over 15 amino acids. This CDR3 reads CASSQAGEVTDTQYF. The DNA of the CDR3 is TGTGCCAGCAGCCAAGCGGGGGAGGTTACAGATACGCAGTATTTT.

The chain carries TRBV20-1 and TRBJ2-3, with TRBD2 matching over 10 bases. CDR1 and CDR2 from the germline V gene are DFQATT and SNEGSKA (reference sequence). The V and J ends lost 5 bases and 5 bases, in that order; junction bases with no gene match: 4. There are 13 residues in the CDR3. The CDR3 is CSAGLAGVDTQYF. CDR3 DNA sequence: TGCAGTGCTGGGCTAGCGGGAGTAGATACGCAGTATTTT.

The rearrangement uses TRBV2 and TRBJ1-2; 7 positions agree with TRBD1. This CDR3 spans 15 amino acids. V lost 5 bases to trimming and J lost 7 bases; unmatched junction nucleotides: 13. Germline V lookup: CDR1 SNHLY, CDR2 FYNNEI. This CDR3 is CASSPRQGDASGYTF. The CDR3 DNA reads TGTGCCAGCAGTCCCAGACAGGGTGATGCGAGTGGCTACACCTTC.

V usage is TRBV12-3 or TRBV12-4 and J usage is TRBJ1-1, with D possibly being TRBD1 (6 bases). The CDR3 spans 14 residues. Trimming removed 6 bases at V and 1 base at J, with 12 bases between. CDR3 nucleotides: TGTGCCAGCAGGAAGACAGGCACGAACACTGAAGCTTTCTTT. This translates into CASRKTGTNTEAFF.